The 5 T cell receptor beta chains given below trace back to one sample, sequenced in a study of blood T cell dynamics during melanoma immunotherapy. Time point of the sample: pre-treatment baseline. Repertoires were generated with immunoSEQ multiplex PCR, while TCRdb's copy carries only in-frame clones and drops some. The table lists some 15,000 clones, approximately 88% of them singletons. This material consisted of blood, taken from a patient treated with checkpoint blockade. All receptors come from a human donor with melanoma.

The rearrangement uses TRBV7-2 and TRBJ2-7; no definite D call. Trimming cost V 2 bases and J 3 bases, with 8 bases left between them. This CDR3 has 13 residues. CDR1 is SGHTA, CDR2 FQGNSA, per germline. CDR3 bases: TGTGCCAGCAGCTTAAGACATTTCTACGAGCAGTACTTC. Translated, it gives CASSLRHFYEQYF. The entire variable domain, with the rest obtained from reference TRBV7-2 and TRBJ2-7, is as follows: GAGVSQSPSNKVTEKGKDVELRCDPISGHTALYWYRQSLGQGLEFLIYFQGNSAPDKSGLPSDRFSAERTGGSVSTLTIQRTQQEDSAVYLCASSLRHFYEQYFGPGTRLTVT.

A note on this clone: Additional DNA sequences in this sample encode the identical CDR3. The chain links TRBV27 to TRBJ1-5, with a possible D match to TRBD1 (6 bases). Germline V gives CDR1 MNHEY, CDR2 SMNVEV (reference sequence). Trimming removed 6 bases at V and 0 bases at J, with 12 bases between. The length of the CDR3 is 15 residues. The CDR3 reads CASRQGQNSNQPQHF. The CDR3 region has the DNA TGTGCCAGCAGGCAGGGACAAAATAGCAATCAGCCCCAGCATTTT.

J is TRBJ1-5 and V is TRBV5-5, with 8 bases fitting TRBD1. Unmatched junction bases numbered 7, after V lost 4 bases and J lost 4 bases. The CDR3 is made up of 15 amino acids. Germline lookup yields CDR1 SGHKS and CDR2 YYEKEE (reference sequence). CDR3 sequence: CASSVQGAGNQPQHF. The CDR3 DNA reads as TGTGCCAGCAGCGTCCAGGGGGCTGGGAATCAGCCCCAGCATTTT.

V and J are TRBV19 and TRBJ1-5, with a possible D match to TRBD1 (5 bases). CDR1 is LNHDA and CDR2 is SQIVND in the germline V gene (reference sequence). This CDR3 is 14 amino acids long. Deletions cut 5 bases from V and 2 bases from J, with 10 bases between. The CDR3 sequence: CASSGGLGNQPQHF. The CDR3, as DNA: TGTGCCAGTAGTGGGGGGTTGGGCAATCAGCCCCAGCATTTT.

The V and J genes are TRBV28 and TRBJ1-6, with TRBD1 matching 11 bases. The CDR3 length is 14 residues. In germline, CDR1 is MDHEN, CDR2 SYDVKM. Trimming took 5 bases from V and 10 from J; bases not matched to a gene: 4. DNA of the CDR3: TGTGCCAGCAGTCCGGGGACAGGGGGATCACCCCTCCACTTT. Translation: CASSPGTGGSPLHF.